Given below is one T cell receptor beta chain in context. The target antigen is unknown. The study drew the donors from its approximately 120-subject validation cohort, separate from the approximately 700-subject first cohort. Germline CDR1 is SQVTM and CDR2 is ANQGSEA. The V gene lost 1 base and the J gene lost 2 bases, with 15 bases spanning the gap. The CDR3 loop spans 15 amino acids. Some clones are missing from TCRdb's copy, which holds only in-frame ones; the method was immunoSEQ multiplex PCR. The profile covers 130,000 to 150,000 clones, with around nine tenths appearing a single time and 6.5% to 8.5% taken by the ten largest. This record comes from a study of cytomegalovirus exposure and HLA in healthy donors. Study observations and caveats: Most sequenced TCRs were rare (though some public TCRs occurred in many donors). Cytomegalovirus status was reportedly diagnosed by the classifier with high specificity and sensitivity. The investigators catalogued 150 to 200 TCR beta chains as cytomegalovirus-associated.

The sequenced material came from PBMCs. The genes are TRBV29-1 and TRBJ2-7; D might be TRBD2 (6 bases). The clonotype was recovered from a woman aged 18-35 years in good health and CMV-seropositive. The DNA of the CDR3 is TGCAGCGTTGAAGGGCTAGCGCCAAAAACCTACGAGCAGTACTTC. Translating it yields CSVEGLAPKTYEQYF.